Each of the 2 T cell receptor beta chains below was sequenced from the same sample in a study of blood T cell repertoires in COVID-19. Profiling relied on immunoSEQ multiplex PCR, and the TCRdb table lists in-frame clones only, not all of them. Among roughly 300,000 clones listed, 75% to 95% were seen once. The sequencing sample was made of PBMCs or T cells enriched from blood (not recorded which). These receptors were taken from a woman in her twenties or thirties who had recovered from COVID-19.

This clone was detected only once. The rearrangement uses TRBV11-2 and TRBJ2-3; 7 bases match TRBD1. Losses at the gene ends were 5 bases for V and 3 bases for J; bases not matched to a gene: 8. Germline CDR1 reads SGHAT; CDR2 reads FQNNGV. The CDR3 runs to 15 residues. This CDR3 is CASSTTGSGTDTQYF. CDR3 nucleotides: TGTGCCAGCAGCACGACAGGGAGCGGAACAGATACGCAGTATTTT. The whole variable domain, remainder taken from reference TRBV11-2 and TRBJ2-3, is EAGVAQSPRYKIIEKRQSVAFWCNPISGHATLYWYQQILGQGPKLLIQFQNNGVVDDSQLPKDRFSAERLKGVDSTLKIQPAKLEDSAVYLCASSTTGSGTDTQYFGPGTRLTVL.

This chain connects TRBV28 to TRBJ1-4, with a possible D match to TRBD1 (5 bases). The germline CDR1 and CDR2 sequences are MDHEN and SYDVKM. V shed 6 bases and J shed 3 bases, with 14 bases lying between them. The CDR3 runs to 15 residues. The CDR3 is CASRPALGANEKLFF. DNA of the CDR3: TGTGCCAGCAGGCCCGCCTTAGGGGCTAATGAAAAACTGTTTTTT.